This entry describes one T cell receptor (beta chain). Generated by immunoSEQ multiplex PCR, the TCRdb table keeps only in-frame clones and is missing some. Seen here are about 82,000 clones, around 96% observed once, and the top ten hold 0.3% to 0.45%. The entry originates in a study of technical replicates of blood from a handful of donors. Sequences were obtained from T cells isolated from PBMCs. The sequence was collected from a human donor in good health.

The CDR3 coding sequence is TGTGCCTGGAGTGTACTTACAGGGGCAGGCTATGGCTACACCTTC. This gives the protein CAWSVLTGAGYGYTF. The chain has TRBV30 and TRBJ1-2; 7 positions match TRBD1. V gave up 0 bases and J gave up 4 bases; unmatched junction bases: 8. The CDR3 has 15 residues. Germline CDR1 is GTSNPN and CDR2 is SVGIG (reference sequence).